A selection of T cell receptor beta chains follows, all from one sample in a study of blood T cell repertoires in COVID-19. Assay: immunoSEQ multiplex PCR; the TCRdb copy retains only in-frame clones and omits some. The table lists about 180,000 clones, about 84% of them singletons. Sequenced sample: peripheral blood. The receptors stem from a human donor in a cohort sampled during active COVID-19. CDR3s include the opening cysteine and the closing phenylalanine or tryptophan. A D gene is named only where the DNA matches it firmly. Clone size, where shown, is once, few, many, or a class for clones that have expanded.

J gene	D gene	clone size	V gene	CDR3 protein	CDR3 DNA
TRBJ1-4	NA	NA	TRBV6-1	CASSEAGGGNEKLFF	TGTGCCAGCAGTGAAGCGGGGGGGGGCAATGAAAAACTGTTTTTT
TRBJ2-5	TRBD1	once	TRBV5-4	CASSLGLGQLGETQYF	TGTGCCAGCAGCTTGGGACTGGGACAGTTAGGAGAGACCCAGTACTTC
TRBJ2-5	NA	NA	TRBV29-1	CSVDWQAQETQYF	TGCAGCGTTGACTGGCAGGCGCAAGAGACCCAGTACTTC
TRBJ2-5	TRBD2	NA	TRBV19	CASSYGGTQETQYF	TGTGCCAGTAGTTACGGGGGGACCCAAGAGACCCAGTACTTC
TRBJ2-6	NA	NA	TRBV7-3	CASSSSRRGPRKSSGANVLTF	TGTGCCAGCAGCTCTTCCCGCCGAGGGCCCCGCAAGTCTTCTGGGGCCAACGTCCTGACTTTC
TRBJ2-2	TRBD1	NA	TRBV5-1	CASSRLPPGQDLSGELFF	TGCGCCAGCAGCCGCTTACCTCCGGGACAGGATTTGAGCGGGGAGCTGTTTTTT
TRBJ1-3	NA	NA	TRBV12-5	CASGLGGVFDRRTSAGNTIYF	TGTGCTAGTGGTTTGGGGGGAGTATTCGACAGGAGGACGAGCGCTGGAAACACCATATATTTT
TRBJ1-5	TRBD1	NA	TRBV5-1	CASSLAGQGDQPQHF	TGCGCCAGCAGCTTGGCAGGACAGGGGGATCAGCCCCAGCATTTT
TRBJ2-5	NA	NA	TRBV7-2	CASSLGATGTPQETQYF	TGTGCCAGCAGCTTAGGGGCGACAGGAACCCCACAAGAGACCCAGTACTTC
TRBJ1-5	NA	NA	TRBV10-3	CAISGQINQPQHF	TGTGCCATCAGTGGTCAGATCAATCAGCCCCAGCATTTT
TRBJ2-1	TRBD1	NA	TRBV5-1	CASSPGTGPYNEQFF	TGCGCCAGCAGCCCCGGGACAGGGCCATACAATGAGCAGTTCTTC
TRBJ1-2	TRBD1	NA	TRBV6-5	CASSRSGQGNYGYTF	TGTGCCAGCAGTAGATCGGGACAGGGCAACTATGGCTACACCTTC
TRBJ1-2	TRBD1	NA	TRBV2	CASSGFRGLDGYTF	TGTGCCAGCAGTGGGTTTAGGGGGCTGGATGGCTACACCTTC
TRBJ2-5	TRBD2	once	TRBV7-2	CASSLALYAGGTQYF	TGTGCCAGCAGCTTAGCTCTTTATGCGGGGGGGACCCAGTACTTC
TRBJ1-1	NA	NA	TRBV13	CASSPGGAGTEAFF	TGTGCCAGCAGCCCCGGGGGGGCAGGCACTGAAGCTTTCTTT
TRBJ2-7	TRBD1	NA	TRBV29-1	CSFRQGYEQYF	TGCAGCTTTCGACAGGGCTACGAGCAGTACTTC
TRBJ2-7	TRBD1	NA	TRBV12-5	CASALERQGPYEQYF	TGTGCTAGTGCCCTCGAACGACAGGGACCCTACGAGCAGTACTTC
TRBJ2-7	TRBD1	once	TRBV27	CASSRDRGYEQYF	TGTGCCAGCAGTCGGGACAGGGGCTACGAGCAGTACTTC
TRBJ1-4	TRBD1	NA	TRBV2	CASNGQAANEKLFF	TGTGCCAGCAACGGACAGGCAGCTAATGAAAAACTGTTTTTT
TRBJ1-6	NA	NA	TRBV12-3/TRBV12-4	CASSFNRDSPLHF	TGTGCCAGCAGTTTTAACAGGGATTCACCCCTCCACTTT
TRBJ2-1	TRBD2	NA	TRBV7-2	CASSLAPPGSGGYNEQFF	TGTGCCAGCAGCTTAGCCCCCCCGGGTAGCGGGGGGTACAATGAGCAGTTCTTC
TRBJ1-2	NA	NA	TRBV3-1/TRBV3-2	CASSQDLGRDYGYTF	TGTGCCAGCAGCCAAGATCTGGGCAGGGACTATGGCTACACCTTC
TRBJ2-2	TRBD1	NA	TRBV4-1	CASSQRTGGNTGELFF	TGCGCCAGCAGCCAAAGGACAGGGGGGAACACCGGGGAGCTGTTTTTT
TRBJ1-1	NA	NA	TRBV20-1	CSASRRVNTEAFF	TGCAGTGCTAGTAGGCGGGTAAACACTGAAGCTTTCTTT
TRBJ1-2	NA	NA	TRBV19	CASDFGGRSNYGYTF	TGTGCCAGTGATTTCGGGGGGCGCAGCAACTATGGCTACACCTTC
TRBJ1-3	NA	NA	TRBV5-5	CASSLWPGSSGNTIYF	TGTGCCAGCAGCTTGTGGCCAGGGTCCTCTGGAAACACCATATATTTT
TRBJ1-6	NA	NA	TRBV5-6	CASSLRAGADNSPLHF	TGTGCCAGCAGCCTACGAGCAGGGGCCGATAATTCACCCCTCCACTTT
TRBJ2-2	NA	NA	TRBV11-2	CASSPFRQAGELFF	TGTGCCAGCAGCCCTTTTAGACAGGCAGGGGAGCTGTTTTTT